Listed here are 24 T cell receptor beta chains from one sample, sequenced in a study of shared clonotypes between healthy human individuals. Assay: immunoSEQ multiplex PCR; the TCRdb copy retains only in-frame clones and omits some. The table records fewer than 350,000 clones, roughly 84% of them present only once. Sequencing was performed on memory CD8+ T cells sorted from blood. Subset specified: CD45RO+ cells pooled with CCR7-negative TemRA cells. Receptor source: a man between 18 and 29 years old in good health.

V is TRBV11-2 and J is TRBJ2-3; D is perhaps TRBD2 (5 bases). Germline CDR1 SGHAT, CDR2 FQNNGV. The CDR3 is made up of 16 amino acids. V dropped 0 bases and J dropped 1 base, with 11 bases sitting between them. The CDR3 DNA sequence: TGTGCCAGCAGCTTAGATCGGGATTATGGCACAGATACGCAGTATTTT. Amino acids: CASSLDRDYGTDTQYF.

The chain has TRBV25-1 and TRBJ1-4, with D tentatively TRBD1 (6 bases). The CDR3 runs to 13 residues. Germline CDR1 reads MGHDK; CDR2 reads SYGVNS. V was trimmed by 10 bases and J by 7 bases, leaving 16 bases between them. This CDR3 reads CAISPGEGEKLFF. CDR3 coding DNA: TGTGCCATCAGCCCAGGGGAGGGTGAAAAACTGTTTTTT.

Comment on this clone: Other DNA sequences of this sample code for an identical CDR3. This chain uses TRBV5-6 with TRBJ2-7; D remains unclear. The ends were cut back, 4 bases at V and 3 bases at J, with 5 bases in the middle. Germline-derived CDR1 and CDR2 are SGHDT and YYEEEE. This CDR3 spans 11 amino acids. CDR3 loop: CASSDSYEQYF. The CDR3 DNA sequence: TGTGCCAGCAGCGATAGCTACGAGCAGTACTTC. Full variable domain (outside the CDR3, taken from reference TRBV5-6 and TRBJ2-7): DAGVTQSPTHLIKTRGQQVTLRCSPKSGHDTVSWYQQALGQGPQFIFQYYEEEERQRGNFPDRFSGHQFPNYSSELNVNALLLGDSALYLCASSDSYEQYFGPGTRLTVT.

This chain uses TRBV7-9 with TRBJ2-3; D ambiguous. Germline assignment: CDR1 SEHNR and CDR2 FQNEAQ (reference sequence). V gave up 2 bases and J gave up 2 bases, with 5 bases separating them. The CDR3 is made up of 13 amino acids. Written as DNA, the CDR3 is TGTGCCAGCAGCTTACCGGACACAGATACGCAGTATTTT. The encoded protein is CASSLPDTDTQYF.

The rearrangement joins TRBV4-1 to TRBJ2-7; 11 nucleotides line up with TRBD1. The trim removed 1 base at V and 2 bases at J, leaving 4 bases unmatched. The CDR3 is 16 residues long. CDR1 is MGHRA and CDR2 is YSYEKL in the germline V gene. The CDR3 protein is CASSQVGQGATYEQYF. CDR3 nucleotides: TGCGCCAGCAGCCAAGTTGGACAGGGGGCAACCTACGAGCAGTACTTC.

Of note for this clone: A far larger clone lies a single base away; this is likely a read error. As DNA, the CDR3 is TGTGCCAGCAGCTTACCGACCTCCTACGAGCAGTACTTC. Its protein is CASSLPTSYEQYF. V usage is TRBV7-9 and J usage is TRBJ2-7, with no clear D. Trimming took 2 bases from V and 0 from J, leaving 5 bases between them. Germline lookup yields CDR1 SEHNR and CDR2 FQNEAQ (reference sequence). This CDR3 region has 13 residues. The full variable domain, its missing parts supplied by reference TRBV7-9 and TRBJ2-7, is DTGVSQNPRHKITKRGQNVTFRCDPISEHNRLYWYRQTLGQGPEFLTYFQNEAQLEKSRLLSDRFSAERPKGSFSTLEIQRTEQGDSAMYLCASSLPTSYEQYFGPGTRLTVT.

The rearrangement joins TRBV7-6 to TRBJ2-7; D not resolved. Germline V gives CDR1 SGHVS, CDR2 FNYEAQ. The CDR3 runs 13 residues. The germline V and J ends were trimmed by 2 bases and 3 bases, with 8 bases remaining between them. CDR3 sequence reads: CASSLNSVYEQYF. The CDR3 DNA follows: TGTGCCAGCAGCTTAAACTCCGTCTACGAGCAGTACTTC.

V usage is TRBV7-2 and J usage is TRBJ1-2; 10 nucleotides align to TRBD1. V lost 5 bases and J lost 6; bases outside the gene matches: 15. The CDR3 covers 17 residues. Germline V CDR1 and CDR2: SGHTA, FQGNSA. CDR3 sequence reads: CASSTTMALGQGNGYTF. The DNA for the CDR3 is TGTGCCAGCAGCACCACAATGGCGTTGGGACAGGGGAATGGCTACACCTTC.

The chain links TRBV9 to TRBJ2-7; 11 bases map to TRBD2. The length of the CDR3 is 15 residues. CDR1 and CDR2 (germline): SGDLS, YYNGEE. J was trimmed by 2 bases and V by 3 bases; bases with no gene match: 4. The CDR3: CASSDGTSGTYEQYF. CDR3 DNA sequence: TGTGCCAGCAGCGATGGGACTAGCGGAACCTACGAGCAGTACTTC.

The genes are TRBV14 and TRBJ1-2; D is unclear. Trimming took off 0 bases at V and 2 bases at J, with 7 bases between the two ends. The germline V gene encodes CDR1 SGHDN and CDR2 FVKESK. The CDR3 covers 14 residues. CDR3 in DNA: TGTGCCAGCAGCCAAGAAATGGGGAACTATGGCTACACCTTC. Its translation is CASSQEMGNYGYTF. The full variable domain, rest sourced from reference TRBV14 and TRBJ1-2, is EAGVTQFPSHSVIEKGQTVTLRCDPISGHDNLYWYRRVMGKEIKFLLHFVKESKQDESGMPNNRFLAERTGGTYSTLKVQPAELEDSGVYFCASSQEMGNYGYTFGSGTRLTVV.

Note on this clone: Distinct nucleotide sequences in the sample also encode this CDR3. The gene calls are TRBV10-3 and TRBJ2-7; maybe TRBD2 (7 bases). CDR1 ENHRY and CDR2 SYGVKD come from the germline V gene. Trimming left V 3 bases short and J 4 bases short, with 10 bases between. The CDR3 covers 13 residues. The CDR3 sequence is CAISEGGGYEQYF. CDR3 nucleotide sequence: TGTGCCATCAGTGAAGGGGGGGGATACGAGCAGTACTTC.

The J gene is TRBJ1-6, the V gene TRBV11-2; tentatively, D is TRBD1 (5 bases). The V gene lost 5 bases and the J gene lost 0 bases, with 14 bases spanning the gap. The CDR3 has 17 residues. Germline CDR1 and CDR2: SGHAT and FQNNGV. CDR3 region: CASSPGRGISYNSPLHF. CDR3 coding DNA: TGTGCCAGCAGCCCGGGACGGGGGATCTCCTATAATTCACCCCTCCACTTT.

CDR3 amino acids: CASRSGVPTDTQYF. The CDR3, as DNA: TGTGCCAGCAGGAGCGGGGTCCCCACAGATACGCAGTATTTT. The J gene is TRBJ2-3, the V gene TRBV27, with TRBD2 identical over 7 bases. The length of the CDR3 is 14 residues. V dropped 6 bases and J dropped 2; count of bases not matched to a gene: 5. Germline V gene sequence: CDR1 MNHEY, CDR2 SMNVEV (reference sequence).

V and J are TRBV4-3 and TRBJ1-6; D remains unclear. This CDR3 comprises 17 residues. The germline V and J ends were trimmed by 0 bases and 0 bases, with 9 bases remaining between them. The germline gives CDR1 LGHNA, CDR2 YSLEER. This CDR3 is CASSQDRVSSYNSPLHF. In DNA, the CDR3 is TGCGCCAGCAGCCAAGATAGGGTGAGCTCCTATAATTCACCCCTCCACTTT.

J is TRBJ1-1 and V is TRBV27; D perhaps matches TRBD1 (6 bases). This CDR3 has 16 residues. CDR1 and CDR2 from the germline V gene are MNHEY and SMNVEV (reference sequence). V was pared by 5 bases and J by 0 bases, with 16 bases between. The CDR3 DNA follows: TGTGCCAGCAGTCCTCTTACAGGGAACATGAACACTGAAGCTTTCTTT. Translating gives CASSPLTGNMNTEAFF.

V gene TRBV14 combines with J gene TRBJ2-1; D gene unclear. CDR1 is SGHDN, CDR2 FVKESK, per germline. Between the trimmed V and J ends, which lost 3 bases and 1 base, there was a span of 10 bases. The CDR3 contains 15 residues. The CDR3 DNA sequence: TGTGCCAGCAGCCACCAGACTGGATCCTACAATGAGCAGTTCTTC. Its protein product is CASSHQTGSYNEQFF.

The chain couples TRBV6-6 to TRBJ2-7, with a possible D match to TRBD1 (6 bases). Deletions cut 6 bases from V and 3 bases from J, with 18 bases between. CDR1 and CDR2 (germline): MNHNY, SVGAGI (reference sequence). The CDR3 length is 15 residues. The CDR3 DNA reads TGTGCCAGCAGGTCGCCTTTGACAGGTTACTACGAGCAGTACTTC. Translation gives CASRSPLTGYYEQYF.

The chain links TRBV28 to TRBJ2-7, with 9 bases identical to TRBD1. CDR3 length: 14 residues. Germline CDR1 reads MDHEN; CDR2 reads SYDVKM. V shed 3 bases, J shed 5 bases, and the junction held 5 bases outside the gene matches. In DNA form, the CDR3 reads TGTGCCAGCAGTTTCGGGGACAGGGAAGACGAGCAGTACTTC. Its translation: CASSFGDREDEQYF.

This clone was observed many times. V usage is TRBV7-9 and J usage is TRBJ2-1; 7 bases line up with TRBD1. After removal of 4 bases from V and 6 bases from J, the junction contained 18 bases not matched to a gene. The CDR3 spans 18 residues. Per germline, CDR1 SEHNR and CDR2 FQNEAQ (reference sequence). Here the CDR3 DNA reads TGTGCCAGCAGCTCGCCGATTAGGGGGCAGCTTATCGGCAATGAGCAGTTCTTC. The encoded protein is CASSSPIRGQLIGNEQFF.

The chain links TRBV6-6 to TRBJ1-6; D uncertain. Germline CDR1 is MNHNY and CDR2 is SVGAGI (reference sequence). CDR3 length equals 14 residues. Trimming removed 0 bases from V and 11 bases from J, with 11 bases in between. Here the CDR3 DNA reads TGTGCCAGCAGTTACTCGCCAGGTTCAGCACCCCTCCACTTT. Translating gives CASSYSPGSAPLHF.

The J gene is TRBJ2-1, the V gene TRBV30; 8 bases are a match to TRBD2. Trimming at V came to 2 bases and at J to 2 bases, leaving 5 bases not matched to a gene. Germline values: CDR1 GTSNPN, CDR2 SVGIG (reference sequence). CDR3 length: 15 amino acids. The CDR3 sequence: CAWSPSGWPYNEQFF. In DNA, the CDR3 is TGTGCCTGGAGTCCTAGCGGGTGGCCCTACAATGAGCAGTTCTTC.

The chain combines TRBV6-5 with TRBJ2-2; 7 bases align to TRBD2. The CDR3 totals 14 residues. Germline values: CDR1 MNHEY, CDR2 SVGAGI. Unmatched junction bases numbered 5, after V lost 7 bases and J lost 3 bases. CDR3 region: CASNFAGDTGELFF. CDR3 nucleotide sequence: TGTGCCAGCAACTTTGCGGGAGACACCGGGGAGCTGTTTTTT.

The chain is built from TRBV28 and TRBJ1-5; 7 positions agree with TRBD1. Germline lookup yields CDR1 MDHEN and CDR2 SYDVKM. J gave up 4 bases and V 5 bases, and 14 bases lay outside the gene matches. This CDR3 has 17 residues. The CDR3 sequence: CASSPTGQIWGNQPQHF. CDR3 nucleotides: TGTGCCAGCAGTCCCACGGGACAGATTTGGGGTAATCAGCCCCAGCATTTT.

CDR3 nucleotide sequence: TGTGCCTGGGGGACAGGTGCGGCCTCCTACAATGAGCAGTTCTTC. This gives the protein CAWGTGAASYNEQFF. The rearrangement links TRBV30 to TRBJ2-1; 8 nucleotides match TRBD1. The germline gives CDR1 GTSNPN, CDR2 SVGIG (reference sequence). V lost 5 bases, J lost 0 bases, and 6 bases stayed unmatched. The CDR3 has 15 amino acids. The full variable domain, rest sourced from reference TRBV30 and TRBJ2-1, is SQTIHQWPATLVQPVGSPLSLECTVEGTSNPNLYWYRQAAGRGLQLLFYSVGIGQISSEVPQNLSASRPQDRQFILSSKKLLLSDSGFYLCAWGTGAASYNEQFFGPGTRLTVL.